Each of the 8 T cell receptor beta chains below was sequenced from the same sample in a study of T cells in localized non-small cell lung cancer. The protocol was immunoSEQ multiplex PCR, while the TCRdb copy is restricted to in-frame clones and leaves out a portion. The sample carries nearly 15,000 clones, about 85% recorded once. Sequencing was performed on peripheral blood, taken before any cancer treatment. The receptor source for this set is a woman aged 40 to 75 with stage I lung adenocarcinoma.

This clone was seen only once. In DNA, the CDR3 is TGCAGCGTGTCCCCAGGGTCGGGCACCGGGGAGCTGTTTTTT. This encodes CSVSPGSGTGELFF. This rearrangement joins TRBV29-1 to TRBJ2-2; the D gene is possibly TRBD1 (5 bases). Trimming removed 6 bases at V and 4 bases at J, with 15 bases between. Germline assignment: CDR1 SQVTM and CDR2 ANQGSEA. This CDR3 is built from 14 residues.

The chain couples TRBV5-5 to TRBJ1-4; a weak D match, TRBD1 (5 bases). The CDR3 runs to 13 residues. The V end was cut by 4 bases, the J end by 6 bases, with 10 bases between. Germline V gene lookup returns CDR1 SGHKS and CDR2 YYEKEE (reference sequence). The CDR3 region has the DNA TGTGCCAGCAGCCCGGTGACAGATGAAAAACTGTTTTTT. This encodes CASSPVTDEKLFF.

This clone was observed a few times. CDR3 region: CASSVSGGAFEQFF. The CDR3 nucleotides read TGTGCCAGCAGCGTTAGCGGGGGGGCTTTTGAGCAGTTCTTC. This chain connects TRBV11-3 to TRBJ2-1, with 11 positions matching TRBD2. With V trimmed by 5 bases and J by 9 bases, 6 bases remained unmatched. This CDR3 spans 14 amino acids. Looked up from germline, CDR1 is SGHNT and CDR2 is YENEEA.

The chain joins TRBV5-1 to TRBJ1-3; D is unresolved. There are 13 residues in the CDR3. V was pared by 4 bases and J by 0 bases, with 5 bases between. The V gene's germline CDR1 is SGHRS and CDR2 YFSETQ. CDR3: CASSPNSGNTIYF. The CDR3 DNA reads TGCGCCAGCAGCCCTAACTCTGGAAACACCATATATTTT.

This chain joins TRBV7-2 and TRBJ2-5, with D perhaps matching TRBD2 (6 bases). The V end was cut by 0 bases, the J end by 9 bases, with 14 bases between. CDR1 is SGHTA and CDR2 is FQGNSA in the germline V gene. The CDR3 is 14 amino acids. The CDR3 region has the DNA TGTGCCAGCAGCTTAGCGCGGGACTTGTCGGCCCAGTACTTC. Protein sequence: CASSLARDLSAQYF.

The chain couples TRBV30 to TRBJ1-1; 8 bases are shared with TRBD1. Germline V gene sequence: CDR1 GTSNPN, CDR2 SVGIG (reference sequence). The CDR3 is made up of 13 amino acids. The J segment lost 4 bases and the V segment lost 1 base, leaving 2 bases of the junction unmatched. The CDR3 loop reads CAWSGDRGTEAFF. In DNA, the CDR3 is TGTGCCTGGAGTGGCGACAGGGGCACTGAAGCTTTCTTT.

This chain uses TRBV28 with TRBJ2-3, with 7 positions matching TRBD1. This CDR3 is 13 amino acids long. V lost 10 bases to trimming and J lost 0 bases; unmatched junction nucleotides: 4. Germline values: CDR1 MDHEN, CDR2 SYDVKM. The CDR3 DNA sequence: TGTGCCACCCGGGACAGTAGCACAGATACGCAGTATTTT. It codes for CATRDSSTDTQYF.

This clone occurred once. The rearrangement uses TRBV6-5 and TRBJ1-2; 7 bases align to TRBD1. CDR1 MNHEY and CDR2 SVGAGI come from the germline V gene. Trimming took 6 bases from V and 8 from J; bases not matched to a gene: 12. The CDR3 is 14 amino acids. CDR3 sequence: CASRQPNRGRGYTF. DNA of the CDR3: TGTGCCAGCAGGCAGCCGAACAGGGGACGAGGCTACACCTTC.